This TCR beta chain derives from a study of blood T cell repertoires in COVID-19. The CDR3 runs 14 residues. CDR1 SGHAT and CDR2 FQNNGV come from the germline V gene. Trimming took 5 bases from V and 3 from J; bases not matched to a gene: 4. In the original analysis: It was from reference gene primer amplification that nucleated cell counts were estimated. Profiling relied on immunoSEQ multiplex PCR, and the TCRdb table lists in-frame clones only, not all of them. V and J calls and clone size are those listed in that table; D and trimming were worked out from the DNA. The sample has about 45,000 clones; approximately 87% are singletons.

The rearrangement links TRBV11-2 to TRBJ1-2; 9 bases align to TRBD1. The clonotype originates from a human donor in a cohort sampled during active COVID-19. Material for sequencing was peripheral blood. The DNA of the CDR3 is TGTGCCAGCAGCCCGACAGGGGGTGACTATGGCTACACCTTC. It translates to CASSPTGGDYGYTF.